A single sample gave rise to the 21 T cell receptor beta chains below, sequenced in a study of T-cell reconstitution after alpha-beta-depleted transplantation in children. A TCRbeta library incorporating unique molecular identifiers was prepared. TCRdb re-called the PCR reads with MiXCR, one entry per CDR3 protein. In the table there are about 610,000 distinct CDR3 sequences, about 10% of which are singletons. The sample in question was PBMCs from the stem cell graft donor, obtained from the stem cell graft. These receptors were collected from a human donor who donated a stem cell graft to a child with acute myeloid leukemia.

This clonotype was seen only a few times. V is TRBV27 and J is TRBJ2-1, with 9 positions matching TRBD2. Trimming cost V 3 bases and J 9 bases; bases outside gene matches: 6. The length of the CDR3 is 14 residues. In germline, CDR1 is MNHEY, CDR2 SMNVEV (reference sequence). The DNA of the CDR3 is TGTGCCAGCAGTTTGGGGCTAGCGGGAACTGAGCAGTTCTTC. Its translation: CASSLGLAGTEQFF.

Many counts were recorded for this clonotype. The gene calls are TRBV7-9 and TRBJ2-7, with D possibly being TRBD2 (5 bases). CDR3 size: 13 residues. CDR1 and CDR2 (germline): SEHNR, FQNEAQ (reference sequence). Deletions cut 6 bases from V and 7 bases from J, with 16 bases between. Written as DNA, the CDR3 is TGTGCCAGCAGACGGACGGTGGGAGAAGAGCAGTACTTC. As protein: CASRRTVGEEQYF.

This clonotype was counted many times. CDR3 amino acids: CASSLGLAGGGNEQFF. CDR3 DNA sequence: TGTGCCAGCAGCCTGGGACTAGCGGGAGGAGGGAATGAGCAGTTCTTC. The rearrangement links TRBV7-2 to TRBJ2-1, with 15 bases fitting TRBD2. This CDR3 is built from 16 residues. Germline-derived CDR1 and CDR2 are SGHTA and FQGNSA. V shed 5 bases, J shed 7 bases, and the junction held 6 bases outside the gene matches.

V is TRBV7-2 and J is TRBJ2-3; 10 bases fit TRBD2. The CDR3 is 17 amino acids. CDR1 SGHTA and CDR2 FQGNSA come from the germline V gene. Trimming removed 5 bases from V and 0 bases from J; junction bases left unmatched: 8. CDR3 sequence (DNA): TGTGCCAGCAGCATCCCAACTAGCGGGGCCAGCACAGATACGCAGTATTTT. It encodes CASSIPTSGASTDTQYF.

This clonotype was detected a few times. The chain recombines TRBV4-3 with TRBJ2-3; D gene unclear. The CDR3 is made up of 14 amino acids. With 4 bases removed from V and 6 bases from J, the gap between germline ends came to 14 bases. CDR1 is LGHNA and CDR2 is YSLEER in the germline V gene. CDR3: CASSPDSFRDTQYF. Written as DNA, the CDR3 is TGCGCCAGCAGCCCCGACTCGTTTCGGGATACGCAGTATTTT.

This clonotype has just a few counts. The gene calls are TRBV5-1 and TRBJ2-2; 7 nucleotides agree with TRBD2. The junction had 10 bases not matched to a gene; V was cut back by 4 bases and J by 7 bases. CDR3 length: 15 amino acids. Germline V gene lookup returns CDR1 SGHRS and CDR2 YFSETQ. The CDR3 nucleotides read TGCGCCAGCAGCCCGGGACTAAATTTGGGCGGGGAGCTGTTTTTT. Translation: CASSPGLNLGGELFF.

This clonotype was found many times. The rearrangement uses TRBV12-3 or TRBV12-4 and TRBJ2-2; 10 bases are a match to TRBD2. V lost 6 bases and J lost 0; bases outside the gene matches: 4. The CDR3 covers 16 residues. As DNA, the CDR3 is TGTGCCAGCAGCCGGACTAGCGGAGCGAACACCGGGGAGCTGTTTTTT. The encoded protein is CASSRTSGANTGELFF.

There are many counts of this clonotype. The rearrangement joins TRBV18 to TRBJ2-7; D is uncertain. The ends were cut back, 2 bases at V and 1 base at J, with 12 bases in the middle. Germline V gene lookup returns CDR1 KGHSH and CDR2 LQKENI. The length of the CDR3 is 15 residues. The CDR3 region is CASSPSKAPSYEQYF. The DNA of the CDR3 is TGTGCCAGCTCACCATCGAAAGCCCCTTCCTACGAGCAGTACTTC. Full variable domain (remainder filled in from reference TRBV18 and TRBJ2-7): NAGVMQNPRHLVRRRGQEARLRCSPMKGHSHVYWYRQLPEEGLKFMVYLQKENIIDESGMPKERFSAEFPKEGPSILRIQQVVRGDSAAYFCASSPSKAPSYEQYFGPGTRLTVT.

This clonotype has more than one count but fewer than ten. The CDR3 coding sequence is TGTGCCAGCAGCTTCGAGGTGGTAAACACCATATATTTT. Protein sequence: CASSFEVVNTIYF. This sequence joins TRBV7-2 and TRBJ1-3; no clear D. Looked up from germline, CDR1 is SGHTA and CDR2 is FQGNSA. CDR3 length equals 13 residues. V lost 3 bases and J 6 bases, leaving 9 bases between the germline ends. Using reference TRBV7-2 and TRBJ1-3 for the parts outside the CDR3, the full variable domain is GAGVSQSPSNKVTEKGKDVELRCDPISGHTALYWYRQSLGQGLEFLIYFQGNSAPDKSGLPSDRFSAERTGGSVSTLTIQRTQQEDSAVYLCASSFEVVNTIYFGEGSWLTVV.

The chain couples TRBV6-4 to TRBJ2-3; maybe TRBD1 (6 bases). Trimming shortened V by 8 bases and J by 3 bases, and 12 bases separated the two germline ends. Looked up from germline, CDR1 is MRHNA and CDR2 is SNTAGT. The CDR3 is 13 amino acids. The CDR3 protein is CASRGQNTDTQYF. The DNA of the CDR3 is TGTGCCAGCCGAGGACAGAATACAGATACGCAGTATTTT.

This clonotype was observed a handful of times. The V and J genes are TRBV7-2 and TRBJ2-1; D remains ambiguous. V gave up 5 bases and J gave up 9 bases, with 11 bases separating them. The germline V gene has CDR1 SGHTA and CDR2 FQGNSA. The CDR3 is 12 residues long. The CDR3 nucleotides are TGTGCCAGCAGCCACCCGGTCCCTGAGCAGTTCTTC. Its protein product is CASSHPVPEQFF.

This clonotype came up a few times. The chain recombines TRBV4-3 with TRBJ2-2, with D uncertain. Germline V gives CDR1 LGHNA, CDR2 YSLEER. CDR3 size: 12 residues. V dropped 1 base and J dropped 7 bases, with 4 bases sitting between them. The CDR3 DNA sequence: TGCGCCAGCAGCCAAGTAAACGGGGAGCTGTTTTTT. This codes for CASSQVNGELFF.

A few counts support this clonotype. The rearrangement links TRBV10-3 to TRBJ2-7; no firm D call. This CDR3 comprises 14 residues. Germline V gives CDR1 ENHRY, CDR2 SYGVKD. Trimming took 0 bases from V and 2 from J, leaving 8 bases between them. The CDR3 loop reads CAISESVFAYEQYF. The CDR3 nucleotides are TGTGCCATCAGTGAGTCAGTATTTGCCTACGAGCAGTACTTC.

J is TRBJ1-2 and V is TRBV29-1; the match to TRBD1 covers 8 bases. Germline V gene data show CDR1 as SQVTM and CDR2 as ANQGSEA. Losses at the gene ends were 6 bases for V and 7 bases for J; bases not matched to a gene: 10. The CDR3 totals 13 residues. For the CDR3, the DNA is TGCAGCGTCGGTAGGCAGGGGGCAGTTGGCTACACCTTC. Translated, it gives CSVGRQGAVGYTF.

Note on this clonotype: This may arise from a read error, as a much more abundant clone is one base away. The rearrangement joins TRBV7-9 to TRBJ2-1, with TRBD2 matching over 10 bases. This CDR3 has 14 amino acids. Germline CDR1 reads SEHNR; CDR2 reads FQNEAQ (reference sequence). CDR3 amino acids: CASSPGLALVEQLF. The CDR3 DNA follows: TGTGCCAGCAGCCCGGGACTAGCGTTGGTTGAGCAGTTGTTC.

In its sample, this clonotype was seen many times. The CDR3 here is CASSRQGYEQFF. The CDR3 DNA is TGTGCCAGCAGTAGACAGGGGTATGAGCAGTTCTTC. The chain links TRBV6-2 or TRBV6-3 to TRBJ2-1; 8 bases match TRBD1. CDR1 is MNHEY, CDR2 SVGEGT, per germline. This CDR3 has 12 residues. V lost 5 bases and J lost 8; bases outside the gene matches: 2.

This clonotype has ten or more counts. The chain combines TRBV7-9 with TRBJ1-1; tentative D call: TRBD1 (5 bases). Germline lookup yields CDR1 SEHNR and CDR2 FQNEAQ (reference sequence). Trimming removed 2 bases from V and 5 bases from J, with 12 bases in between. The CDR3 contains 14 residues. The CDR3 bases are TGTGCCAGCAGCTTATCCGGGGGGATGACTGAAGCTTTCTTT. It yields the protein CASSLSGGMTEAFF. Full variable domain (rest looked up from reference TRBV7-9 and TRBJ1-1): DTGVSQNPRHKITKRGQNVTFRCDPISEHNRLYWYRQTLGQGPEFLTYFQNEAQLEKSRLLSDRFSAERPKGSFSTLEIQRTEQGDSAMYLCASSLSGGMTEAFFGQGTRLTVV.

This clonotype was seen only a few times. V and J are TRBV10-3 and TRBJ2-7; TRBD1 matches 10 bases. Losses at the gene ends were 1 base for V and 5 bases for J; bases not matched to a gene: 2. Germline loops: CDR1 ENHRY, CDR2 SYGVKD. This CDR3 contains 14 residues. The CDR3 loop is CAISELGQGNEQYF. DNA for the CDR3: TGTGCCATCAGTGAGTTGGGACAGGGGAACGAGCAGTACTTC.

V usage is TRBV30 and J usage is TRBJ2-1; D gene unclear. The CDR3 has 15 amino acids. With 0 bases removed from V and 5 bases from J, the gap between germline ends came to 14 bases. Germline CDR1 and CDR2: GTSNPN and SVGIG (reference sequence). The CDR3: CAWSVGQIRDNEQFF. In DNA form, the CDR3 reads TGTGCCTGGAGTGTAGGGCAGATACGAGACAATGAGCAGTTCTTC.

This clonotype was recorded at least ten times. The chain combines TRBV29-1 with TRBJ2-7, with 14 bases aligning to TRBD2. The CDR3 covers 15 residues. The V and J ends lost 0 bases and 5 bases, in that order; junction bases with no gene match: 3. Per the germline V gene, CDR1 is SQVTM and CDR2 is ANQGSEA. CDR3 loop: CSVEDLTSGRDEQYF. Here the CDR3 DNA reads TGCAGCGTTGAAGATCTGACTAGCGGGAGGGACGAGCAGTACTTC.

This clonotype showed up just a few times. The chain joins TRBV20-1 to TRBJ2-1; the D is unclear. With 3 bases removed from V and 8 bases from J, the gap between germline ends came to 17 bases. Germline lookup yields CDR1 DFQATT and CDR2 SNEGSKA (reference sequence). The CDR3 covers 14 residues. CDR3 DNA: TGCAGTGCTAGTGGCTATACCACGAAGGATGAGCAGTTCTTC. Translated, it gives CSASGYTTKDEQFF.